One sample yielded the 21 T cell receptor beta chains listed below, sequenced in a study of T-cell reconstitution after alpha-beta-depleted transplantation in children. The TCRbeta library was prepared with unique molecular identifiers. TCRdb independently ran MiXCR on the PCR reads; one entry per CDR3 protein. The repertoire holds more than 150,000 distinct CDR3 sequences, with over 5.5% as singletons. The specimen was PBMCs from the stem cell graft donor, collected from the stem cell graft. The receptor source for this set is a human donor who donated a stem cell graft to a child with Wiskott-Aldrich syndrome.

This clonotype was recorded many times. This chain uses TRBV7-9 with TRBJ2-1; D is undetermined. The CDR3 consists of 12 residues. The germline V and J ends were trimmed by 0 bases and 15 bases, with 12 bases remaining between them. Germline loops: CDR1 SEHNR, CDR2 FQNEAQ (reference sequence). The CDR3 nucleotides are TGTGCCAGCAGCTTAGCGAAGACCCGGTCGTTCTTC. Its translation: CASSLAKTRSFF.

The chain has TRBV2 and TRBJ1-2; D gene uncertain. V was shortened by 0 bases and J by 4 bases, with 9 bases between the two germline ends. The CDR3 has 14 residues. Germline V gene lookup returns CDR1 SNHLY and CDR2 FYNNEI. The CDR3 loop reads CASSEAPGAYGYTF. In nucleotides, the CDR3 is TGTGCCAGCAGTGAAGCCCCAGGCGCCTATGGCTACACCTTC.

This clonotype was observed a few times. This chain's CDR3 is CASIPLGGYNEQFF. The CDR3 region has the DNA TGTGCCAGCATCCCGCTGGGGGGGTACAATGAGCAGTTCTTC. This chain links TRBV7-9 with TRBJ2-1, with 7 bases fitting TRBD2. There are 14 residues in the CDR3. J gave up 4 bases and V 7 bases, and 7 bases lay outside the gene matches. Germline CDR1 and CDR2: SEHNR and FQNEAQ (reference sequence).

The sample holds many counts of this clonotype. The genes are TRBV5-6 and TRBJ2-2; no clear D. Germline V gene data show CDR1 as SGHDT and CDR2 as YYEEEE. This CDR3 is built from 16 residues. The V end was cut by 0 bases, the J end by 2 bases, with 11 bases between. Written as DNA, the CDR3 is TGTGCCAGCAGCTTGGCCTTCTTAACCAACACCGGGGAGCTGTTTTTT. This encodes CASSLAFLTNTGELFF. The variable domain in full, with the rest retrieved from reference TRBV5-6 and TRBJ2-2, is DAGVTQSPTHLIKTRGQQVTLRCSPKSGHDTVSWYQQALGQGPQFIFQYYEEEERQRGNFPDRFSGHQFPNYSSELNVNALLLGDSALYLCASSLAFLTNTGELFFGEGSRLTVL.

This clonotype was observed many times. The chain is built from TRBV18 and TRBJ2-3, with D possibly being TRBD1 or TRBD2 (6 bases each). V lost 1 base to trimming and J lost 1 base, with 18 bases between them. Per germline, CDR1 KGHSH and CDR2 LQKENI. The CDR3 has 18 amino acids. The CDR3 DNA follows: TGTGCCAGCTCACCACAGGGGGGAGCTCCCTCTGGCACAGATACGCAGTATTTT. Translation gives CASSPQGGAPSGTDTQYF. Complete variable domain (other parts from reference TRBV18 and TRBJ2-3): NAGVMQNPRHLVRRRGQEARLRCSPMKGHSHVYWYRQLPEEGLKFMVYLQKENIIDESGMPKERFSAEFPKEGPSILRIQQVVRGDSAAYFCASSPQGGAPSGTDTQYFGPGTRLTVL.

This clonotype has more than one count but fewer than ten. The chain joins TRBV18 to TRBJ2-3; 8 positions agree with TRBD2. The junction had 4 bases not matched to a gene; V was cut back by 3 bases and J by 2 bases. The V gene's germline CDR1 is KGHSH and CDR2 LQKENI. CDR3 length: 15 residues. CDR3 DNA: TGTGCCAGCTCACCCGGGGGGGGTGCCACAGATACGCAGTATTTT. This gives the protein CASSPGGGATDTQYF. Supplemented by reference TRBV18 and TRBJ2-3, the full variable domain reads NAGVMQNPRHLVRRRGQEARLRCSPMKGHSHVYWYRQLPEEGLKFMVYLQKENIIDESGMPKERFSAEFPKEGPSILRIQQVVRGDSAAYFCASSPGGGATDTQYFGPGTRLTVL.

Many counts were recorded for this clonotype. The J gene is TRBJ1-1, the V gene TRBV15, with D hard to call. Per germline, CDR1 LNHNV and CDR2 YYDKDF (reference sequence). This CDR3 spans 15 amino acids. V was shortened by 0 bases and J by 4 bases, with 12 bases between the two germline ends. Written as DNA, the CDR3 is TGTGCCACCAGCAGAGATCCAGGTGGAGGCACTGAAGCTTTCTTT. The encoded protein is CATSRDPGGGTEAFF.

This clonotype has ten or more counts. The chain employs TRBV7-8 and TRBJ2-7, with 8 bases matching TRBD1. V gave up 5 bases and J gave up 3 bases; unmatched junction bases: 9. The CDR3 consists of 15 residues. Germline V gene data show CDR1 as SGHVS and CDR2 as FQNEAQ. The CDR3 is CASSPARDRSYEQYF. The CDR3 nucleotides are TGTGCCAGCAGCCCGGCAAGGGACAGGAGCTACGAGCAGTACTTC.

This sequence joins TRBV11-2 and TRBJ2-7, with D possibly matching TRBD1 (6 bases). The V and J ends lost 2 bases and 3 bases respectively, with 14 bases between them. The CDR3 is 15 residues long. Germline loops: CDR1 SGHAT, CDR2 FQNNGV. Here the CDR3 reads CASSLLRGIYYEQYF. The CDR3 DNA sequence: TGTGCCAGCAGCTTACTCAGGGGAATTTACTACGAGCAGTACTTC.

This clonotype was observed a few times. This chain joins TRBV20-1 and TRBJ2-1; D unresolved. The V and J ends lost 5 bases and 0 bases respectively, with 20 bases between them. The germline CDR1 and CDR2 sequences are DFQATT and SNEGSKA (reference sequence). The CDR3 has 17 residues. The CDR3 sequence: CSAEPYLGPSSYNEQFF. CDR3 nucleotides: TGCAGTGCTGAACCCTATCTTGGGCCGAGCTCCTACAATGAGCAGTTCTTC.

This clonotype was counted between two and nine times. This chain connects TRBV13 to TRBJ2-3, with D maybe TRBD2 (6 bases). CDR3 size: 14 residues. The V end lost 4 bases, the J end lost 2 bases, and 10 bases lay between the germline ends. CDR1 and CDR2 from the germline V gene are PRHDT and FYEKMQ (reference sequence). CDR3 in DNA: TGTGCCAGCAGCTCGCCGGGGGACACAGATACGCAGTATTTT. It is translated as CASSSPGDTDTQYF.

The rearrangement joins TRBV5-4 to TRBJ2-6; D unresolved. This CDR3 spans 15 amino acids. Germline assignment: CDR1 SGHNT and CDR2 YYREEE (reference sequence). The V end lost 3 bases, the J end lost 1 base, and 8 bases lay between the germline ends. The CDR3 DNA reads TGTGCCAGCAGCTACCCAGGATCTGGGGCCAACGTCCTGACTTTC. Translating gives CASSYPGSGANVLTF.

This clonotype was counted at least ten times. The CDR3 spells CSVRTSGGETQYF. Written as DNA, the CDR3 is TGCAGCGTTCGGACCTCGGGGGGAGAGACCCAGTACTTC. This chain joins TRBV29-1 and TRBJ2-5, with 7 bases matching TRBD2. CDR1 and CDR2 (germline): SQVTM, ANQGSEA. The CDR3 covers 13 residues. V was clipped by 5 bases and J by 4 bases; unmatched bases: 7.

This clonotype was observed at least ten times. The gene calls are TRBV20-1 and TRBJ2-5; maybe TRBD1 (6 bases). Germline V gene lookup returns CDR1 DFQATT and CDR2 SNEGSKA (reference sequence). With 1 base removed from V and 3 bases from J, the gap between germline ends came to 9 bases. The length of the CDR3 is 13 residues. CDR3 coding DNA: TGCAGTGCTAGAGGGGACAAAAAAGAGACCCAGTACTTC. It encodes CSARGDKKETQYF.

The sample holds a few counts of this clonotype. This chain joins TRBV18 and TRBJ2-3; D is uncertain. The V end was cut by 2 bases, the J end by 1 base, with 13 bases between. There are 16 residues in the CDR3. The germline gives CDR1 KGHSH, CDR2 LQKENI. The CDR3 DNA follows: TGTGCCAGCTCACCAGGCCCCGGCAGACGCACAGATACGCAGTATTTT. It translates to CASSPGPGRRTDTQYF.

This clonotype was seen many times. CDR3: CASSYPLPGRAVEQFF. The CDR3 DNA is TGCGCCAGCAGCTACCCTCTCCCCGGGAGGGCCGTGGAGCAGTTCTTC. V gene TRBV5-1 combines with J gene TRBJ2-1; 8 nucleotides agree with TRBD2. Germline V gives CDR1 SGHRS, CDR2 YFSETQ. The ends lost 3 bases at V and 10 bases at J; junction bases unmatched: 15. CDR3 size: 16 residues. Full variable domain (rest looked up from reference TRBV5-1 and TRBJ2-1): KAGVTQTPRYLIKTRGQQVTLSCSPISGHRSVSWYQQTPGQGLQFLFEYFSETQRNKGNFPGRFSGRQFSNSRSEMNVSTLELGDSALYLCASSYPLPGRAVEQFFGPGTRLTVL.

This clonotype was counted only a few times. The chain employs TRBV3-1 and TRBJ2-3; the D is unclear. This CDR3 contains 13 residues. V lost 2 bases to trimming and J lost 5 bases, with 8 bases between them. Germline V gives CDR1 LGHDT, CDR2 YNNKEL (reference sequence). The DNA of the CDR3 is TGTGCCAGCAGCCAAAGTACGGGAGATACGCAGTATTTT. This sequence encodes CASSQSTGDTQYF.

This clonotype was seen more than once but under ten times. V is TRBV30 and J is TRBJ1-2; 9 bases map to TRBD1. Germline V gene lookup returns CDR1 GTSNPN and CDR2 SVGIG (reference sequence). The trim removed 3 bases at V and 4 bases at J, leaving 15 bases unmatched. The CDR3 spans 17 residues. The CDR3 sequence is CAWSWGQGDLLAYGYTF. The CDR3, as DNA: TGTGCCTGGAGCTGGGGACAGGGTGACCTACTCGCCTATGGCTACACCTTC.

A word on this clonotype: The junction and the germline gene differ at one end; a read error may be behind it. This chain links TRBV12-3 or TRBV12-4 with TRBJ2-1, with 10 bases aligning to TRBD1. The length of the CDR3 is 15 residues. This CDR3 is CSSSYGTGVINEQFF. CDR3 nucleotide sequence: TGTTCCAGCAGTTACGGGACAGGGGTTATTAATGAGCAGTTCTTC.

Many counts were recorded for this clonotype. The CDR3 sequence: CASSATGTGAYEQYF. For the CDR3, the DNA is TGTGCCAGCAGTGCTACCGGGACAGGGGCCTACGAGCAGTACTTC. This rearrangement joins TRBV12-3 or TRBV12-4 to TRBJ2-7; 10 bases are a match to TRBD1. CDR3 length: 15 amino acids. V was pared by 5 bases and J by 2 bases, with 6 bases of the junction left unmatched.

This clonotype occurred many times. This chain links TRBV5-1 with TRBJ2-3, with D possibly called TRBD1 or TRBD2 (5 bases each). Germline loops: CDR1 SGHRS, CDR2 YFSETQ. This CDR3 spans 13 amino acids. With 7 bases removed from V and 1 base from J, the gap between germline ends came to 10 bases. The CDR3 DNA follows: TGCGCCAGCGGGACCTTTGGCACAGATACGCAGTATTTT. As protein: CASGTFGTDTQYF. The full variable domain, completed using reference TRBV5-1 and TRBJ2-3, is KAGVTQTPRYLIKTRGQQVTLSCSPISGHRSVSWYQQTPGQGLQFLFEYFSETQRNKGNFPGRFSGRQFSNSRSEMNVSTLELGDSALYLCASGTFGTDTQYFGPGTRLTVL.